These 12 T cell receptor beta chains came from one sample sequenced in a study of human T cells and chemical hapten exposure. Noted time point: pre-sensitization, week 0. This sample's treatment: therapeutic diphenylcyclopropenone sensitization with weekly scalp DPC. TCRdb recomputed calls from the RACE reads with MiXCR, one row per CDR3 protein. Here the sample spans fewer than 300,000 distinct CDR3 sequences, approximately 8% being singletons. This sample comprised whole blood, obtained in connection with sensitization to the hapten diphenylcyclopropenone (DPC). The receptors here all came from a man between 18 and 35 years old with alopecia areata. Some clones in this sample may be carry-over from other donors' samples.

This chain links TRBV6-2 or TRBV6-3 with TRBJ1-1; possible D gene TRBD1, 5 bases. Germline V gene lookup returns CDR1 MNHEY and CDR2 SVGEGT. The CDR3 is 14 amino acids. Trimming cost V 6 bases and J 3 bases, with 14 bases left between them. CDR3 sequence: CASRFRAEDTEAFF. DNA of the CDR3: TGTGCCAGCAGGTTCAGGGCTGAGGACACTGAAGCTTTCTTT.

The rearrangement joins TRBV3-1 to TRBJ2-1; 7 bases match TRBD1. J gave up 2 bases and V 6 bases, and 7 bases lay outside the gene matches. This CDR3 has 15 amino acids. Germline-derived CDR1 and CDR2 are LGHDT and YNNKEL (reference sequence). CDR3 sequence: CASRPRDSAYNEQFF. DNA for the CDR3: TGTGCCAGCAGACCCCGGGACAGCGCCTACAATGAGCAGTTCTTC.

In this sample, this clonotype turned up a few times. The chain combines TRBV5-4 with TRBJ1-1; TRBD1 might be the D (5 bases). V was clipped by 4 bases and J by 8 bases, with 24 bases between them. Germline CDR1 reads SGHNT; CDR2 reads YYREEE (reference sequence). CDR3 length: 16 residues. The CDR3 loop reads CASSPEAWGFNSEAFF. In DNA form, the CDR3 reads TGTGCCAGCAGCCCGGAGGCGTGGGGGTTTAATTCAGAAGCTTTCTTT.

This clonotype was counted between two and nine times. The genes are TRBV24-1 and TRBJ2-3; 8 bases match TRBD1. The J segment lost 2 bases and the V segment lost 5 bases, leaving 8 bases of the junction unmatched. From germline, CDR1 is KGHDR and CDR2 SFDVKD. CDR3 length: 16 residues. The CDR3 reads CATSAGQGAYTDTQYF. CDR3 sequence (DNA): TGTGCCACCAGTGCCGGGCAGGGGGCATACACAGATACGCAGTATTTT.

This clonotype was observed at least ten times. This rearrangement joins TRBV4-1 to TRBJ1-2; 9 nucleotides align to TRBD1. V trimming: 1 base; J trimming: 6 bases; junction bases outside the gene matches: 12. The CDR3 has 17 amino acids. The germline CDR1 and CDR2 sequences are MGHRA and YSYEKL. The CDR3 reads CASSQGTLTGGQDGYTF. The CDR3 DNA follows: TGCGCCAGCAGCCAAGGCACTCTGACAGGGGGTCAGGATGGCTACACCTTC.

The V gene is TRBV28, the J gene TRBJ1-6; TRBD1 matches at 10 bases. This CDR3 is built from 15 residues. Germline values: CDR1 MDHEN, CDR2 SYDVKM. V lost 6 bases and J lost 8; bases outside the gene matches: 7. This CDR3 reads CASRDRGRWDSPLHF. CDR3 DNA sequence: TGTGCCAGCAGAGACAGGGGGCGCTGGGATTCACCCCTCCACTTT. Drawing the rest from reference TRBV28 and TRBJ1-6, the complete variable domain is DVKVTQSSRYLVKRTGEKVFLECVQDMDHENMFWYRQDPGLGLRLIYFSYDVKMKEKGDIPEGYSVSREKKERFSLILESASTNQTSMYLCASRDRGRWDSPLHFGNGTRLTVT.

V usage is TRBV6-5 and J usage is TRBJ1-1; D gene ambiguous. Germline CDR1 and CDR2: MNHEY and SVGAGI. The length of the CDR3 is 14 residues. Deletions cut 4 bases from V and 0 bases from J, with 9 bases between. The CDR3 spells CASSLDEVNTEAFF. CDR3 DNA sequence: TGTGCCAGCAGTTTGGACGAGGTGAACACTGAAGCTTTCTTT.

There are a few counts of this clonotype. The J gene is TRBJ1-5, the V gene TRBV6-5; the D gene is possibly TRBD1 (5 bases). Trimming stripped 2 bases from V and 11 bases from J, with 13 bases between. The V gene's germline CDR1 is MNHEY and CDR2 SVGAGI. This CDR3 has 13 residues. The CDR3 loop reads CASSYAPRGAQHF. The CDR3 bases are TGTGCCAGCAGTTACGCTCCCCGGGGGGCCCAGCATTTT.

This clonotype was counted at least ten times. The chain couples TRBV7-9 to TRBJ1-2; no reliable D call. Germline V gene sequence: CDR1 SEHNR, CDR2 FQNEAQ (reference sequence). Trimming removed 4 bases from V and 0 bases from J, with 15 bases in between. The CDR3 has 16 residues. The CDR3 DNA sequence: TGTGCCAGCAGCTCCGTCATTATGGATACTAACTATGGCTACACCTTC. This sequence encodes CASSSVIMDTNYGYTF.

V usage is TRBV20-1 and J usage is TRBJ2-1; a weak D match, TRBD2 (6 bases). Trimming shortened V by 3 bases and J by 5 bases, and 11 bases separated the two germline ends. This CDR3 spans 13 amino acids. Looked up from germline, CDR1 is DFQATT and CDR2 is SNEGSKA (reference sequence). CDR3 amino acids: CSARVGGNNEQFF. The CDR3 DNA sequence: TGCAGTGCTAGGGTGGGGGGAAACAATGAGCAGTTCTTC.

CDR3 in amino acids: CASSLRGPGQNSATNEKLFF. CDR3 coding DNA: TGTGCCAGCAGCCTCCGAGGTCCGGGACAAAACTCAGCAACTAATGAAAAACTGTTTTTT. V and J are TRBV27 and TRBJ1-4; TRBD1 might be the D (6 bases). With 6 bases removed from V and 0 bases from J, the gap between germline ends came to 26 bases. Germline V gene data show CDR1 as MNHEY and CDR2 as SMNVEV (reference sequence). CDR3 length equals 20 residues. Full variable domain (remainder filled in from reference TRBV27 and TRBJ1-4): EAQVTQNPRYLITVTGKKLTVTCSQNMNHEYMSWYRQDPGLGLRQIYYSMNVEVTDKGDVPEGYKVSRKEKRNFPLILESPSPNQTSLYFCASSLRGPGQNSATNEKLFFGSGTQLSVL.

This clonotype was counted a few times. The V gene is TRBV28, the J gene TRBJ1-5, with D maybe TRBD1 (5 bases). Germline loops: CDR1 MDHEN, CDR2 SYDVKM. The CDR3 contains 14 residues. V was trimmed by 3 bases and J by 1 base, leaving 7 bases between them. This chain's CDR3 is CASSLDISNQPQHF. The CDR3, as DNA: TGTGCCAGCAGTTTGGACATAAGCAATCAGCCCCAGCATTTT.